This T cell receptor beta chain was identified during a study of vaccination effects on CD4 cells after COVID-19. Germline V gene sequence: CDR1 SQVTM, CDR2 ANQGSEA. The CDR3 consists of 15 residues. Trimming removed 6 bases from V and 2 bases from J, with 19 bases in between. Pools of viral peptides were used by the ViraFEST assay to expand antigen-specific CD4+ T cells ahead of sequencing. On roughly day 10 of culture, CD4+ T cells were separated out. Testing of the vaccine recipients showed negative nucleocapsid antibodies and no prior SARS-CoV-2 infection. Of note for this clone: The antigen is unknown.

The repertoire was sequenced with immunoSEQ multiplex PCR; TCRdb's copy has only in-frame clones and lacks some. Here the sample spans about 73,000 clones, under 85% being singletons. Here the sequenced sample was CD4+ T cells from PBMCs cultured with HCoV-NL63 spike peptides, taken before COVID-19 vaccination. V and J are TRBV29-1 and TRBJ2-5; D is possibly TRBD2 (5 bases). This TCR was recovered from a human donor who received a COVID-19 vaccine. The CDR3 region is CSVQIFREPQETQYF. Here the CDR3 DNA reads TGCAGCGTGCAGATTTTCCGGGAACCTCAAGAGACCCAGTACTTC.